A single T cell receptor (beta chain) is shown here with its context. TCRdb's table, derived via immunoSEQ multiplex PCR, lists solely in-frame clones and lacks some. Of approximately 88,000 clones listed, about 95% are singletons. Trimming pared 3 bases from V and 5 bases from J, leaving 7 bases between. From germline, CDR1 is KGHSH and CDR2 LQKENI. CDR3 length: 12 amino acids. This sample was included in a study of T cell changes during pregnancy in multiple sclerosis. Sequenced material: peripheral blood, taken in the second trimester of pregnancy. This clonotype was obtained from a female donor with multiple sclerosis, enrolled in a pregnancy study. The chain uses TRBV18 and TRBJ1-1; no definite D call. The CDR3 region is CASSPSGTEAFF. The CDR3 bases are TGTGCCAGCTCACCGTCGGGGACTGAAGCTTTCTTT.